These 32 T cell receptor beta chains share one sample of origin, sequenced in a study of blood T cells in healthy people across ages. Sample-barcoded 5' priming and a J-beta primer mix drove a second PCR of about 6 to 12 cycles. One entry per CDR3 protein results from TCRdb running MiXCR on the 5' RACE reads. The data hold some 1.5 million distinct CDR3 sequences, with 25% to 30% observed a single time. The sequenced material came from blood. The source is a woman aged 30 to 39 in good health.

The chain uses TRBV6-5 and TRBJ2-5; a possible D gene is TRBD2 (6 bases). CDR3 size: 13 residues. The V and J ends lost 10 bases and 8 bases respectively, with 20 bases between them. Germline-derived CDR1 and CDR2 are MNHEY and SVGAGI. The CDR3 is CATWRVPRGTQYF. DNA of the CDR3: TGTGCCACCTGGAGGGTGCCTCGGGGAACCCAGTACTTC.

Many counts were recorded for this clonotype. The J gene is TRBJ2-7, the V gene TRBV12-3 or TRBV12-4, with a possible D match to TRBD1 (6 bases). The CDR3 has 13 amino acids. Trimming cost V 5 bases and J 3 bases, with 11 bases left between them. DNA for the CDR3: TGTGCCAGCAGTCCGGGACACCGCTACGAGCAGTACTTC. This gives the protein CASSPGHRYEQYF.

The sample holds a few counts of this clonotype. V gene TRBV7-2 combines with J gene TRBJ2-7; 13 nucleotides align to TRBD2. The V gene end was trimmed by 5 bases and the J gene end by 3 bases; junction bases not matched to a gene: 7. The CDR3 is 16 amino acids. Germline CDR1 and CDR2: SGHTA and FQGNSA. CDR3 sequence (DNA): TGTGCCAGCAGCCCCGGACTAGCGGGAGAGGGCTACGAGCAGTACTTC. Protein sequence: CASSPGLAGEGYEQYF. The whole variable domain, filled in from reference TRBV7-2 and TRBJ2-7, reads GAGVSQSPSNKVTEKGKDVELRCDPISGHTALYWYRQSLGQGLEFLIYFQGNSAPDKSGLPSDRFSAERTGGSVSTLTIQRTQQEDSAVYLCASSPGLAGEGYEQYFGPGTRLTVT.

This CDR3 is CASRQSGLGEKLFF. In nucleotides, the CDR3 is TGTGCCAGCAGACAATCGGGTCTCGGGGAAAAACTGTTTTTT. V usage is TRBV3-1 and J usage is TRBJ1-4; D ambiguous. The CDR3 length is 14 residues. Germline CDR1 LGHDT, CDR2 YNNKEL (reference sequence). V was clipped by 6 bases and J by 8 bases, with 16 bases between them.

The chain employs TRBV25-1 and TRBJ2-2; TRBD1 is a possible D gene (6 bases). The V end lost 6 bases, the J end lost 4 bases, and 18 bases lay between the germline ends. Looked up from germline, CDR1 is MGHDK and CDR2 is SYGVNS. The CDR3 has 16 residues. The CDR3 region is CASRDPGTSITGELFF. CDR3 coding DNA: TGTGCCAGCAGGGACCCCGGGACAAGCATCACCGGGGAGCTGTTTTTT.

In the case of this clonotype: A read error may explain this, as a much larger clone is one base away. The V and J genes are TRBV29-1 and TRBJ2-7, with unresolved D. From germline, CDR1 is SQVTM and CDR2 ANQGSEA. V lost 5 bases to trimming and J lost 1 base, with 15 bases between them. This CDR3 spans 14 amino acids. CDR3 sequence: CSVLFGDGSYEQYV. DNA of the CDR3: TGCAGCGTTCTCTTCGGAGACGGATCCTACGAGCAGTACGTC.

This clonotype was picked up many times. The chain recombines TRBV5-6 with TRBJ2-5; TRBD1 matches at 7 bases. Germline CDR1 is SGHDT and CDR2 is YYEEEE. This CDR3 comprises 15 residues. V was clipped by 4 bases and J by 0 bases; unmatched bases: 6. The CDR3 DNA follows: TGTGCCAGCAGCGAGGACAGGACGTACCAAGAGACCCAGTACTTC. As protein: CASSEDRTYQETQYF. Supplemented by reference TRBV5-6 and TRBJ2-5, the full variable domain reads DAGVTQSPTHLIKTRGQQVTLRCSPKSGHDTVSWYQQALGQGPQFIFQYYEEEERQRGNFPDRFSGHQFPNYSSELNVNALLLGDSALYLCASSEDRTYQETQYFGPGTRLLVL.

J is TRBJ2-4 and V is TRBV7-2, with D possibly matching TRBD2 (6 bases). The last part of the DNA fits TRBJ2-7 better; the J call may be wrong. Germline V gene data show CDR1 as SGHTA and CDR2 as FQGNSA. CDR3 size: 13 residues. CDR3 in amino acids: CASSYPGGNEQYF. CDR3 coding DNA: TGTGCCAGCAGCTACCCTGGGGGGAACGAGCAGTACTTC.

V gene TRBV29-1 combines with J gene TRBJ2-3; 8 bases fit TRBD2. Per germline, CDR1 SQVTM and CDR2 ANQGSEA. The CDR3 sequence is 13 residues long. The J segment lost 4 bases and the V segment lost 7 bases, leaving 7 bases of the junction unmatched. CDR3 coding DNA: TGCAGCGCCCATAGCGGGGTTGCAGATACGCAGTATTTT. Protein: CSAHSGVADTQYF.

This clonotype appeared a few times. The rearrangement uses TRBV28 and TRBJ2-7; 8 bases are shared with TRBD1. Germline-derived CDR1 and CDR2 are MDHEN and SYDVKM. V shed 5 bases and J 3 bases; nucleotides not matched to a gene: 24. This CDR3 has 20 residues. CDR3: CASSPSGTGDLSGPNYEQYF. The CDR3, as DNA: TGTGCCAGCAGTCCCTCCGGGACAGGAGACCTTAGCGGTCCTAACTACGAGCAGTACTTC.

The sample holds a few counts of this clonotype. This chain joins TRBV5-1 and TRBJ2-1; D gene ambiguous. The CDR3 covers 13 residues. V lost 9 bases to trimming and J lost 3 bases, with 13 bases between them. Germline values: CDR1 SGHRS, CDR2 YFSETQ. CDR3: CATRTTIYNEQFF. Here the CDR3 DNA reads TGCGCCACCCGAACCACTATCTACAATGAGCAGTTCTTC.

This clonotype was counted only a few times. The rearrangement links TRBV18 to TRBJ2-7, with no clear D. CDR1 KGHSH and CDR2 LQKENI come from the germline V gene. Trimming removed 7 bases at V and 3 bases at J, with 13 bases between. The CDR3 contains 13 residues. The CDR3 protein is CASLPDGIYEQYF. The CDR3 DNA sequence: TGTGCCAGCTTGCCGGACGGTATCTACGAGCAGTACTTC.

CDR3 sequence reads: CASSPPSGRGEKLFF. The CDR3 DNA follows: TGTGCCAGCAGCCCCCCATCCGGGAGGGGCGAAAAACTGTTTTTT. This chain connects TRBV3-1 to TRBJ1-4, with D possibly TRBD1 on 5 matching bases. The CDR3 consists of 15 residues. V was shortened by 4 bases and J by 8 bases, with 17 bases between the two germline ends. Germline assignment: CDR1 LGHDT and CDR2 YNNKEL (reference sequence).

This clonotype was seen only a few times. The chain's CDR3 is CSVEEGRGAFF. The CDR3 DNA follows: TGCAGCGTTGAAGAGGGGCGGGGAGCTTTCTTT. The chain is built from TRBV29-1 and TRBJ1-1; tentative D call: TRBD1 (5 bases). Trimming shortened V by 0 bases and J by 10 bases, and 9 bases separated the two germline ends. The germline gives CDR1 SQVTM, CDR2 ANQGSEA. The CDR3 extends over 11 amino acids.

The chain carries TRBV28 and TRBJ1-5; unclear D gene. The V and J ends lost 4 bases and 5 bases respectively, with 12 bases between them. This CDR3 has 14 amino acids. Germline assignment: CDR1 MDHEN and CDR2 SYDVKM. In DNA, the CDR3 is TGTGCCAGCAGTTCCCACTATGTTGATCAGCCCCAGCATTTT. This codes for CASSSHYVDQPQHF. The complete variable domain, with remaining parts taken from reference TRBV28 and TRBJ1-5, reads DVKVTQSSRYLVKRTGEKVFLECVQDMDHENMFWYRQDPGLGLRLIYFSYDVKMKEKGDIPEGYSVSREKKERFSLILESASTNQTSMYLCASSSHYVDQPQHFGDGTRLSIL.

This chain uses TRBV6-2 or TRBV6-3 with TRBJ2-5; no clear D. The better agreement between TRBJ2-7 and the DNA end casts doubt on the J call. Germline CDR1 reads MNHEY; CDR2 reads SVGEGT. This CDR3 comprises 13 residues. The DNA of the CDR3 is TGTGCCAGCAGTAGGCTCGTGGTCCACGAGCAGTACTTC. It specifies CASSRLVVHEQYF.

This chain connects TRBV4-3 to TRBJ2-5, with TRBD2 matching 8 bases. This CDR3 has 17 residues. Germline loops: CDR1 LGHNA, CDR2 YSLEER. After removal of 0 bases from V and 5 bases from J, the junction contained 11 bases not matched to a gene. The CDR3 DNA reads as TGCGCCAGCAGCCAAGAAGGCCGCACGGGAGGGGCGGAGACCCAGTACTTC. Translated: CASSQEGRTGGAETQYF.

This clonotype has a count of ten or more. The rearrangement joins TRBV5-1 to TRBJ2-7; D ambiguous. CDR3 size: 15 residues. Germline-derived CDR1 and CDR2 are SGHRS and YFSETQ. V was shortened by 8 bases and J by 0 bases, with 18 bases between the two germline ends. The DNA for the CDR3 is TGCGCCAGTAGTAGGGTTAGACGTTCCTCCTACGAGCAGTACTTC. Its translation: CASSRVRRSSYEQYF.

This clonotype was counted at least ten times. The chain combines TRBV7-2 with TRBJ2-5, with D possibly matching TRBD2 (6 bases). Trimming left V 4 bases short and J 6 bases short, with 15 bases between. This CDR3 spans 14 amino acids. CDR1 is SGHTA, CDR2 FQGNSA, per germline. Here the CDR3 reads CASSYVDGTQTQYF. The CDR3, as DNA: TGTGCCAGCAGCTATGTTGACGGGACTCAGACCCAGTACTTC.

This clonotype was detected ten times or more. A junction end diverges from the germline sequence, so it may reflect a read error. V usage is TRBV5-1 and J usage is TRBJ2-3, with TRBD2 as a possible D gene (6 bases). The CDR3 runs to 13 residues. Germline V gives CDR1 SGHRS, CDR2 YFSETQ. Here the CDR3 reads CASSLAGTDTQYF. The CDR3 nucleotides are TGTGCCAGCAGCTTAGCGGGCACAGATACGCAGTATTTT.

This clonotype was counted only a few times. V usage is TRBV7-2 and J usage is TRBJ2-1, with 11 bases identical to TRBD2. V shed 5 bases, J shed 10 bases, and the junction held 13 bases outside the gene matches. The CDR3 is 16 amino acids. CDR1 is SGHTA and CDR2 is FQGNSA in the germline V gene. The CDR3 DNA reads TGTGCCAGCAGCCTGGCCTTAGCGGGAGGGCGGAGCGAGCAGTTCTTC. It specifies CASSLALAGGRSEQFF.

This sequence joins TRBV6-2 or TRBV6-3 and TRBJ2-7; TRBD1 aligns across 9 bases. In germline, CDR1 is MNHEY, CDR2 SVGEGT. This CDR3 is 19 amino acids long. With V trimmed by 0 bases and J by 2 bases, 14 bases remained unmatched. The CDR3 coding sequence is TGTGCCAGCAGTTACTCAACAGGGGGCGAAGGAAAGAGCCCCTACGAGCAGTACTTC. This translates into CASSYSTGGEGKSPYEQYF.

This clonotype has just one count. This may be a read error, as it is one base from a much larger clone. The rearrangement joins TRBV10-3 to TRBJ1-2, with no clear D. CDR1 and CDR2 (germline): ENHRY, SYGVKD. This CDR3 comprises 13 residues. V was trimmed by 1 base and J by 7 bases, leaving 10 bases between them. The CDR3 nucleotides read TGTGCCATCAGTGAGTTAGCAGCCTTTGGCTACACCTTC. This gives the protein CAISELAAFGYTF.

This clonotype has a handful of counts. CDR3 loop: CSARDKDRVTCEQYF. For the CDR3, the DNA is TGCAGTGCTAGAGATAAGGACAGGGTGACCTGCGAGCAGTACTTC. This chain joins TRBV20-1 and TRBJ2-7; TRBD1 matches 8 bases. Germline trimming cut 0 bases from V and 6 bases from J; bases unmatched to any gene: 10. The CDR3 contains 15 residues. CDR1 DFQATT and CDR2 SNEGSKA come from the germline V gene (reference sequence).

This clonotype turned up a few times. This chain uses TRBV2 with TRBJ1-4; 7 bases are a match to TRBD1. The CDR3 length is 17 residues. V dropped 6 bases and J dropped 2; count of bases not matched to a gene: 12. The germline V gene has CDR1 SNHLY and CDR2 FYNNEI. CDR3 nucleotide sequence: TGTGCCAGCAGCCCCGACAGGGTGGACTTGACTAATGAAAAACTGTTTTTT. Its translation: CASSPDRVDLTNEKLFF.

This clonotype was picked up a small number of times. This chain connects TRBV6-2 or TRBV6-3 to TRBJ1-1; D unresolved. The CDR3 length is 12 residues. Germline values: CDR1 MNHEY, CDR2 SVGEGT. Between the trimmed V and J ends, which lost 7 bases and 7 bases, there was a span of 13 bases. This chain's CDR3 is CASNDWTGEAFF. CDR3 DNA sequence: TGTGCCAGCAACGACTGGACGGGTGAAGCTTTCTTT.

In this sample, this clonotype turned up a few times. J is TRBJ2-1 and V is TRBV5-6; D ambiguous. Trimming removed 1 base at V and 4 bases at J, with 15 bases between. This CDR3 has 16 amino acids. The V gene's germline CDR1 is SGHDT and CDR2 YYEEEE. Written as DNA, the CDR3 is TGTGCCAGCAGCTTGCCTGGGTCAGAATATTACAATGAGCAGTTCTTC. Encoded protein: CASSLPGSEYYNEQFF. Full variable domain (missing parts from reference TRBV5-6 and TRBJ2-1): DAGVTQSPTHLIKTRGQQVTLRCSPKSGHDTVSWYQQALGQGPQFIFQYYEEEERQRGNFPDRFSGHQFPNYSSELNVNALLLGDSALYLCASSLPGSEYYNEQFFGPGTRLTVL.

The rearrangement links TRBV13 to TRBJ2-5; D not certain. The CDR3 loop spans 14 amino acids. Germline V lookup: CDR1 PRHDT, CDR2 FYEKMQ (reference sequence). Trimming took 5 bases from V and 2 from J, leaving 12 bases between them. For the CDR3, the DNA is TGTGCCAGCAGCCCAAGAAAGACTCAAGAGACCCAGTACTTC. It yields the protein CASSPRKTQETQYF.

This clonotype has ten or more counts. This rearrangement joins TRBV24-1 to TRBJ2-5; a possible D gene is TRBD2 (8 bases). V lost 4 bases and J lost 6, with 17 bases in between. This CDR3 has 15 residues. CDR1 and CDR2 from the germline V gene are KGHDR and SFDVKD. CDR3 nucleotide sequence: TGTGCCACCAGTGAAACCGGGAGGGGGCGGCAGACCCAGTACTTC. Translating it yields CATSETGRGRQTQYF.

The chain couples TRBV9 to TRBJ1-6; 9 bases are a match to TRBD1. CDR3 length: 15 amino acids. The V gene's germline CDR1 is SGDLS and CDR2 YYNGEE. The trim removed 4 bases at V and 9 bases at J, leaving 8 bases unmatched. The CDR3 reads CASSSRDRVSSPLHF. The CDR3 bases are TGTGCCAGCAGCTCCAGGGACAGGGTGAGTTCACCCCTCCACTTT. The full variable domain, rest sourced from reference TRBV9 and TRBJ1-6, is DSGVTQTPKHLITATGQRVTLRCSPRSGDLSVYWYQQSLDQGLQFLIQYYNGEERAKGNILERFSAQQFPDLHSELNLSSLELGDSALYFCASSSRDRVSSPLHFGNGTRLTVT.

This clonotype has only a few counts. J is TRBJ2-5 and V is TRBV27; 12 bases align to TRBD2. Germline loops: CDR1 MNHEY, CDR2 SMNVEV (reference sequence). The CDR3 has 15 amino acids. V was clipped by 6 bases and J by 11 bases; unmatched bases: 13. CDR3 residues: CASRPRTSGKAEQYF. The CDR3 DNA reads as TGTGCCAGCAGACCACGGACTAGCGGGAAAGCTGAGCAGTACTTC.

This chain uses TRBV29-1 with TRBJ2-7; D is unclear. CDR3 length: 14 amino acids. Germline CDR1 is SQVTM and CDR2 is ANQGSEA. V shed 1 base and J shed 3 bases, with 13 bases lying between them. The CDR3 reads CSVEATYPSYEQYF. CDR3 nucleotides: TGCAGCGTTGAAGCGACATACCCCAGCTACGAGCAGTACTTC.